This T cell receptor (beta chain) was identified during a study of blood T cell repertoires in COVID-19. Study at large: Nucleic acid was either cDNA or gDNA, and it came from T cells, B-cell-depleted T cells, or PBMCs.

Measured with immunoSEQ multiplex PCR; TCRdb has only the in-frame clones, and not every one. Among about 49,000 clones, 82% were seen once, and the ten largest hold about 2.7%. The CDR3 spans 13 residues. Germline V gene lookup returns CDR1 LNHDA and CDR2 SQIVND (reference sequence). V shed 6 bases and J shed 2 bases, with 8 bases lying between them. Input material: peripheral blood. The TCR originated in an older woman with acute or convalescent COVID-19. The rearrangement links TRBV19 to TRBJ1-5; D is possibly TRBD1 (5 bases). This CDR3 is CASRQGRNQPQHF. The CDR3 DNA is TGTGCCAGTAGGCAGGGCCGCAATCAGCCCCAGCATTTT.